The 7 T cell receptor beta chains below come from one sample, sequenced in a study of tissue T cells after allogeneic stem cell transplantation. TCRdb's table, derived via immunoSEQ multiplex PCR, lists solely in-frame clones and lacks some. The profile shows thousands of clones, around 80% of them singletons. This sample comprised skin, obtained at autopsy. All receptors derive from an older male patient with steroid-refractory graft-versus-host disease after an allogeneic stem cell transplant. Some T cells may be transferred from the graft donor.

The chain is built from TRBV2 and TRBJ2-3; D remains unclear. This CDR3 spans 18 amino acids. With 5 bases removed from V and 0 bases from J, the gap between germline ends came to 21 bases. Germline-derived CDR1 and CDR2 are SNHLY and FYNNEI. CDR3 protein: CASSHESYWVTSTDTQYF. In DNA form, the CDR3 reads TGTGCCAGCAGTCACGAATCATACTGGGTTACTAGCACAGATACGCAGTATTTT.

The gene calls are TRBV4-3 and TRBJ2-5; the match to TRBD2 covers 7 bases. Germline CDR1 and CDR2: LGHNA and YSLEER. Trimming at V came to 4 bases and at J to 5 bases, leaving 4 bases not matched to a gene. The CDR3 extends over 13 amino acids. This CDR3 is CASSLAGVETQYF. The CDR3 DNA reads TGCGCCAGCAGCCTGGCGGGGGTGGAGACCCAGTACTTC.

CDR3 sequence reads: CASSFVGGSNTEAFF. As DNA, the CDR3 is TGTGCCAGCAGCTTTGTAGGGGGCAGTAACACTGAAGCTTTCTTT. This chain uses TRBV11-2 with TRBJ1-1; 7 bases are shared with TRBD1. Looked up from germline, CDR1 is SGHAT and CDR2 is FQNNGV. V dropped 3 bases and J dropped 2; count of bases not matched to a gene: 6. The CDR3 totals 15 residues.

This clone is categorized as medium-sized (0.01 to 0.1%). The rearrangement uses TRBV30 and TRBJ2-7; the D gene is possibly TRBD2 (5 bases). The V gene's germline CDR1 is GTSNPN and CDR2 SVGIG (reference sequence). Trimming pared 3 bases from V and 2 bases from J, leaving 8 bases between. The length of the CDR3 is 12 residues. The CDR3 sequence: CAWRGSAYEQYF. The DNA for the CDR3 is TGTGCCTGGAGGGGGAGCGCCTACGAGCAGTACTTC. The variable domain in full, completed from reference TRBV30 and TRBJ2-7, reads SQTIHQWPATLVQPVGSPLSLECTVEGTSNPNLYWYRQAAGRGLQLLFYSVGIGQISSEVPQNLSASRPQDRQFILSSKKLLLSDSGFYLCAWRGSAYEQYFGPGTRLTVT.

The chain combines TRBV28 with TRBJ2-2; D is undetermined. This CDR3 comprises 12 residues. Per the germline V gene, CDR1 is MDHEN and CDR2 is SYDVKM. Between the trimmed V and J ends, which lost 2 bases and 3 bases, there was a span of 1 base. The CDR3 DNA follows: TGTGCCAGCAGTTTAGACACCGGGGAGCTGTTTTTT. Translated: CASSLDTGELFF. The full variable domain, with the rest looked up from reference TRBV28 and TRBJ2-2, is DVKVTQSSRYLVKRTGEKVFLECVQDMDHENMFWYRQDPGLGLRLIYFSYDVKMKEKGDIPEGYSVSREKKERFSLILESASTNQTSMYLCASSLDTGELFFGEGSRLTVL.

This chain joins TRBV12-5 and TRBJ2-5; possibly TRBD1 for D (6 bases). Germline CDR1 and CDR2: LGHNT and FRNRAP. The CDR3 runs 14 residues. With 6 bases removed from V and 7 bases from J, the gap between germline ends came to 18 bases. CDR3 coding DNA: TGTGCTAGTGGCCCTAGTACAGGGTTCGGGACCCAGTACTTC. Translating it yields CASGPSTGFGTQYF. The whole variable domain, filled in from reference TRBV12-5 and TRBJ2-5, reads DARVTQTPRHKVTEMGQEVTMRCQPILGHNTVFWYRQTMMQGLELLAYFRNRAPLDDSGMPKDRFSAEMPDATLATLKIQPSEPRDSAVYFCASGPSTGFGTQYFGPGTRLLVL.

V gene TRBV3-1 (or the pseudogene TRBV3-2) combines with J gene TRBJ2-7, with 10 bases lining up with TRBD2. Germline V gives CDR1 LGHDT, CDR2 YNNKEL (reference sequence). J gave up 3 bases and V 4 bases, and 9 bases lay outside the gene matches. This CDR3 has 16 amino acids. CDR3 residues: CASSPPWTSGFYEQYF. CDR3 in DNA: TGTGCCAGCAGCCCTCCGTGGACTAGCGGATTCTACGAGCAGTACTTC.